This T cell receptor beta chain was recorded in a study of early T cells in non-severe SARS-CoV-2 infection. Study as a whole: Sequencing used unsorted whole-blood bulk RNA, so chains lack pairing.

The table lists this clonotype with a few counts. The CDR3 totals 18 residues. The junction had 16 bases not matched to a gene; V was cut back by 0 bases and J by 8 bases. The V gene's germline CDR1 is SGHDN and CDR2 FVKESK. Unique molecular identifiers were attached to individual cDNA molecules. A single record per CDR3 protein comes from TCRdb applying MiXCR to the 5' RACE reads. The data contain under 35,000 distinct CDR3 sequences, about 2.9% of them singletons. The sample taken for sequencing was whole blood. The chain couples TRBV14 to TRBJ2-1; 7 positions match TRBD2. This clonotype was sampled from an adult who was a healthcare worker with PCR-confirmed SARS-CoV-2 infection or an uninfected control (not recorded which). CDR3 residues: CASSQDRVLTGGLHEQFF. Written as DNA, the CDR3 is TGTGCCAGCAGCCAAGATCGGGTTCTAACGGGAGGCCTACATGAGCAGTTCTTC.